A single sample is the source of the 25 T cell receptor beta chains below, sequenced in a study of T cells in Graves' hyperthyroidism and ophthalmopathy (dated 2019 in TCRdb). The method behind the library was multiplex PCR. The reads were generated on an Illumina HiSeq 2000. The TCR beta CDR3 regions were amplified from the RNA transcripts. For the first round of RT-PCR on the TCR CDR3, the HTBI primer set was used together with the Qiagen OneStep RT-PCR kit. Starting from the raw public reads, TCRdb applied fastp trimming at Q25, assembled clones with MiXCR and retained in-frame beta chains. Rows are combined by CDR3 protein, so each entry shows the most common genes and DNA. For this sample there are over 500,000 distinct CDR3 sequences; over 45% appear just once. About 45% of the sample rests with the top ten. The sequencing input was peripheral blood or thyroid tissue (not recorded which). These receptors came from an adult woman with Graves' disease, either hyperthyroidism or ophthalmopathy (not recorded which).

Ten or more counts support this clonotype. The V gene is TRBV2, the J gene TRBJ2-7; D not resolved. Germline assignment: CDR1 SNHLY and CDR2 FYNNEI. This CDR3 comprises 14 residues. Deletions cut 3 bases from V and 4 bases from J, with 13 bases between. CDR3 amino acids: CASSEAPAVYEQYF. The CDR3, as DNA: TGTGCCAGCAGTGAGGCCCCGGCCGTATACGAGCAGTACTTC.

This sequence joins TRBV29-1 and TRBJ2-7; maybe TRBD2 (7 bases). Trimming stripped 5 bases from V and 0 bases from J, with 11 bases between. The CDR3 is 13 residues long. From germline, CDR1 is SQVTM and CDR2 ANQGSEA. The CDR3 spells CSVWGGGSYEQYF. In DNA, the CDR3 is TGCAGCGTTTGGGGAGGGGGCTCCTACGAGCAGTACTTC.

V usage is TRBV15 and J usage is TRBJ2-3; perhaps D is TRBD1 or TRBD2 (5 bases each). Germline assignment: CDR1 LNHNV and CDR2 YYDKDF (reference sequence). The V gene lost 5 bases and the J gene lost 2 bases, with 14 bases spanning the gap. This CDR3 has 15 amino acids. The CDR3 is CATSAPGAITDTQYF. The CDR3 nucleotides read TGTGCCACCAGCGCCCCCGGGGCTATCACAGATACGCAGTATTTT.

The chain recombines TRBV2 with TRBJ1-6, with no clear D. V was cut by 6 bases and J by 13 bases, with 16 bases left in between. CDR3 length: 13 residues. Germline values: CDR1 SNHLY, CDR2 FYNNEI. In DNA form, the CDR3 reads TGTGCCAGCAGCCTAGGGCCCAATCAGCCCCTCCACTTT. This sequence encodes CASSLGPNQPLHF. Full variable domain (missing parts from reference TRBV2 and TRBJ1-6): EPEVTQTPSHQVTQMGQEVILRCVPISNHLYFYWYRQILGQKVEFLVSFYNNEISEKSEIFDDQFSVERPDGSNFTLKIRSTKLEDSAMYFCASSLGPNQPLHFGNGTRLTVT.

The chain is built from TRBV7-9 and TRBJ1-6; D ambiguous. Germline CDR1 SEHNR, CDR2 FQNEAQ (reference sequence). Deletions cut 5 bases from V and 7 bases from J, with 12 bases between. The CDR3 spans 14 residues. The CDR3 DNA is TGTGCCAGCAGCCCCCCTTCGGGAAATTCACCCCTCCACTTT. Translated: CASSPPSGNSPLHF.

This clonotype was found once. The chain links TRBV29-1 to TRBJ2-7, with 7 nucleotides matching TRBD1. Germline V gene lookup returns CDR1 SQVTM and CDR2 ANQGSEA. J lost 0 bases, V lost 7 bases, and 6 bases had no gene match. The CDR3 is 13 residues long. CDR3 amino acids: CSAFDRVSYEQYF. The CDR3 region has the DNA TGCAGCGCATTCGACAGGGTCTCCTACGAGCAGTACTTC.

This clonotype has only a few counts. The gene calls are TRBV7-9 and TRBJ2-5; D unclear. Germline CDR1 SEHNR, CDR2 FQNEAQ (reference sequence). V lost 0 bases and J 4 bases, leaving 6 bases between the germline ends. The CDR3 length is 13 residues. CDR3 DNA sequence: TGTGCCAGCAGCTTAGCTCTGGGAGAGACCCAGTACTTC. It specifies CASSLALGETQYF.

The chain uses TRBV29-1 and TRBJ2-5; D not resolved. The length of the CDR3 is 13 residues. With 5 bases removed from V and 2 bases from J, the gap between germline ends came to 12 bases. Germline V gene data show CDR1 as SQVTM and CDR2 as ANQGSEA. This chain's CDR3 is CSVRVLGQETQYF. CDR3 coding DNA: TGCAGCGTTAGGGTATTAGGGCAAGAGACCCAGTACTTC.

The sample holds a few counts of this clonotype. J is TRBJ2-3 and V is TRBV2; D ambiguous. V was shortened by 6 bases and J by 3 bases, with 4 bases between the two germline ends. This CDR3 has 11 amino acids. Germline V gene data show CDR1 as SNHLY and CDR2 as FYNNEI. CDR3 sequence reads: CASRRTDTQYF. The CDR3 nucleotides are TGTGCCAGCAGGCGGACAGATACGCAGTATTTT.

The chain joins TRBV25-1 to TRBJ1-2; 7 positions agree with TRBD1. CDR3 length: 13 residues. V gave up 4 bases and J gave up 4 bases; unmatched junction bases: 3. Germline CDR1 MGHDK, CDR2 SYGVNS. The CDR3 bases are TGTGCCAGCAGTGTTGGACAGGCCTATGGCTACACCTTC. This translates into CASSVGQAYGYTF.

The rearrangement links TRBV24-1 to TRBJ1-5; no clear D gene. The CDR3 runs 14 residues. V was clipped by 0 bases and J by 4 bases, with 6 bases between them. Germline assignment: CDR1 KGHDR and CDR2 SFDVKD. CDR3 region: CATSDLAGNQPQHF. The CDR3 bases are TGTGCCACCAGTGATTTGGCCGGAAATCAGCCCCAGCATTTT.

Only one count was recorded for this clonotype. The chain is built from TRBV5-1 and TRBJ1-4; 11 bases match TRBD1. The CDR3 totals 15 residues. Trimming took 1 base from V and 7 from J; bases not matched to a gene: 3. Germline V CDR1 and CDR2: SGHRS, YFSETQ. CDR3 in DNA: TGCGCCAGCAGCTTGCGGACAGGGGGCATTGAAAAACTGTTTTTT. Translated, it gives CASSLRTGGIEKLFF. The entire variable domain, with the rest obtained from reference TRBV5-1 and TRBJ1-4, is as follows: KAGVTQTPRYLIKTRGQQVTLSCSPISGHRSVSWYQQTPGQGLQFLFEYFSETQRNKGNFPGRFSGRQFSNSRSEMNVSTLELGDSALYLCASSLRTGGIEKLFFGSGTQLSVL.

Comments on this clonotype: The junction does not match germline at one end; this may be a read error. The gene calls are TRBV7-6 and TRBJ1-1; no clear D. CDR1 is SGHVS, CDR2 FNYEAQ, per germline. This CDR3 has 13 amino acids. CDR3 loop: CASSPTRSTEAFF. For the CDR3, the DNA is TGTGCTAGCAGCCCTACACGCAGCACTGAAGCTTTCTTT.

This clonotype was counted at least ten times. The chain couples TRBV5-4 to TRBJ1-2, with 8 bases lining up with TRBD1. Germline assignment: CDR1 SGHNT and CDR2 YYREEE (reference sequence). V lost 4 bases to trimming and J lost 8 bases; unmatched junction nucleotides: 7. The CDR3 is made up of 13 amino acids. The CDR3 here is CASSIQGVEGYTF. In nucleotides, the CDR3 is TGTGCCAGCAGCATACAGGGGGTAGAGGGCTACACCTTC.

This sequence joins TRBV2 and TRBJ2-7; 7 bases agree with TRBD1. Germline values: CDR1 SNHLY, CDR2 FYNNEI. With 6 bases clipped from V and 3 bases from J, the junction kept 11 bases outside the gene matches. The CDR3 spans 15 residues. The chain's CDR3 is CASSPGRDRSYEQYF. CDR3 DNA: TGTGCCAGCAGCCCTGGACGGGACAGAAGCTACGAGCAGTACTTC.

This clonotype was observed many times. V usage is TRBV20-1 and J usage is TRBJ1-2; 8 bases align to TRBD1. Trimming took 6 bases from V and 3 from J; bases not matched to a gene: 15. The V gene's germline CDR1 is DFQATT and CDR2 SNEGSKA (reference sequence). The CDR3 totals 16 residues. The CDR3 protein is CSAAPGQEGNHYGYTF. Written as DNA, the CDR3 is TGCAGTGCGGCACCGGGACAGGAAGGGAATCACTATGGCTACACCTTC.

This clonotype was seen a handful of times. The V gene is TRBV4-3, the J gene TRBJ2-7, with TRBD1 identical over 9 bases. The CDR3 spans 16 residues. The V and J ends lost 0 bases and 7 bases, in that order; junction bases with no gene match: 10. The germline gives CDR1 LGHNA, CDR2 YSLEER. The CDR3 is CASSQDPGQGIGEQYF. The CDR3 DNA follows: TGCGCCAGCAGCCAAGATCCCGGACAGGGGATCGGGGAGCAGTACTTC.

The CDR3 loop reads CASSLVPWQGRTEAFF. In nucleotides, the CDR3 is TGTGCCAGCAGCTTAGTCCCCTGGCAGGGTAGGACTGAAGCTTTCTTT. The chain combines TRBV7-3 with TRBJ1-1, with D perhaps matching TRBD1 (5 bases). The germline CDR1 and CDR2 sequences are SGHTA and FQGTGA. The CDR3 runs to 16 residues. With 2 bases removed from V and 5 bases from J, the gap between germline ends came to 18 bases.

The CDR3 DNA sequence: TGTGCCATCAGTGAGTCTCAGGGTAACACTGAAGCTTTCTTT. Translating it yields CAISESQGNTEAFF. The V gene is TRBV10-3, the J gene TRBJ1-1; the D gene is possibly TRBD1 (5 bases). The CDR3 is 14 residues long. Trimming removed 0 bases from V and 2 bases from J, with 7 bases in between. Germline V gene sequence: CDR1 ENHRY, CDR2 SYGVKD.

The chain joins TRBV12-3 or TRBV12-4 to TRBJ2-7; D ambiguous. The CDR3 is 12 residues long. Trimming took 2 bases from V and 6 from J, leaving 8 bases between them. The CDR3 DNA sequence: TGTGCCAGCAGTTTACCTGCCCGCGAGCAGTACTTC. Its translation is CASSLPAREQYF.

The chain employs TRBV5-1 and TRBJ2-7; TRBD1 matches 7 bases. Germline loops: CDR1 SGHRS, CDR2 YFSETQ. The V gene end was trimmed by 0 bases and the J gene end by 3 bases; junction bases not matched to a gene: 9. The CDR3 is made up of 16 amino acids. This CDR3 is CASSLDRDSGHYEQYF. The CDR3 DNA reads as TGCGCCAGCAGCTTGGACCGGGACAGCGGACACTACGAGCAGTACTTC.

The chain joins TRBV7-2 to TRBJ2-7, with 8 bases aligning to TRBD1. J lost 7 bases, V lost 6 bases, and 8 bases had no gene match. The CDR3 consists of 13 residues. Germline CDR1 and CDR2: SGHTA and FQGNSA. DNA for the CDR3: TGTGCCAGCAGTTCGCAGGGGGCGCGGGAGCAGTACTTC. Residues: CASSSQGAREQYF.

J is TRBJ2-6 and V is TRBV7-8; TRBD2 is a possible D gene (6 bases). This CDR3 region has 15 residues. Germline V gives CDR1 SGHVS, CDR2 FQNEAQ. V was trimmed by 1 base and J by 4 bases, leaving 8 bases between them. CDR3 protein: CASSLGAGGANVLTF. DNA for the CDR3: TGTGCCAGCAGCTTAGGGGCGGGGGGGGCCAACGTCCTGACTTTC.

In its sample, this clonotype was seen a few times. A much bigger clone sits one base away, suggesting this may be a read error. The genes are TRBV20-1 and TRBJ2-6; D remains ambiguous. Germline lookup yields CDR1 DFQATT and CDR2 SNEGSKA (reference sequence). There are 17 residues in the CDR3. V gave up 3 bases and J gave up 0 bases, with 15 bases separating them. The CDR3 nucleotides are TGCAGTGCTAGTTTTTTGGGGTGCTCCTCTGGGGCCAACGTCCTGACTTTC. Protein sequence: CSASFLGCSSGANVLTF.

The chain is built from TRBV9 and TRBJ1-4; the D gene is possibly TRBD1 (6 bases). Trimming pared 6 bases from V and 3 bases from J, leaving 15 bases between. The CDR3 spans 15 residues. CDR1 and CDR2 from the germline V gene are SGDLS and YYNGEE. The CDR3 loop is CASKRGSASNEKLFF. The CDR3 coding sequence is TGTGCCAGCAAGAGGGGGTCGGCGTCTAATGAAAAACTGTTTTTT.